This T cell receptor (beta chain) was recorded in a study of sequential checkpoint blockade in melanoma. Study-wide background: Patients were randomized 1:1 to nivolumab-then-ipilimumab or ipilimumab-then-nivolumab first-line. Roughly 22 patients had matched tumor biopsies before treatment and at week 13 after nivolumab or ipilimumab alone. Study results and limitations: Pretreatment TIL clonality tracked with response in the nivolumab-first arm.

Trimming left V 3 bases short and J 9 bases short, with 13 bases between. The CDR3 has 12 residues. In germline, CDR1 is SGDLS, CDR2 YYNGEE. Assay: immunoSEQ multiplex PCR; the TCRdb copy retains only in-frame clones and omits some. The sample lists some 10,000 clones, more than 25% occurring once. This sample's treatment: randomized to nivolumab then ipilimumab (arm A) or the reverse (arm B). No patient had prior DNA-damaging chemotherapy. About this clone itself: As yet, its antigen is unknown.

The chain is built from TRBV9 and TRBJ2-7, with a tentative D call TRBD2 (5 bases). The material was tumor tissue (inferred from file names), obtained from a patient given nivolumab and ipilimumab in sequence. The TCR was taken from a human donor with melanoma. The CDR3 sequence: CASSAGFGVQYF. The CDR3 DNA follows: TGTGCCAGCAGCGCAGGTTTCGGGGTGCAGTACTTC.